The 14 T cell receptor beta chains below come from one sample, sequenced in a study of identical twins. MiXCR was run by TCRdb on the 5' RACE reads, yielding one entry per CDR3 protein. The data show around 1.7 million distinct CDR3 sequences, about 32% seen once. The specimen was cord blood. The receptor source for this set is a newborn girl in good health.

The chain is built from TRBV20-1 and TRBJ2-7, with 9 nucleotides matching TRBD2. The V gene's germline CDR1 is DFQATT and CDR2 SNEGSKA (reference sequence). This CDR3 is built from 15 residues. V lost 5 bases to trimming and J lost 1 base; unmatched junction nucleotides: 9. CDR3 region: CSAPYSGRGSYEQYF. CDR3 sequence (DNA): TGCAGTGCTCCATATAGCGGGAGAGGGTCCTACGAGCAGTACTTC.

V is TRBV11-1 and J is TRBJ2-2; no firm D call. CDR1 SGHAT and CDR2 FQDESV come from the germline V gene (reference sequence). This CDR3 is built from 14 residues. V gave up 4 bases and J gave up 5 bases, with 11 bases separating them. As DNA, the CDR3 is TGTGCCAGCAGCTCAGGACGGACGACCGGGGAGCTGTTTTTT. It codes for CASSSGRTTGELFF.

The chain recombines TRBV4-1 with TRBJ2-4; D may be TRBD1 (5 bases). Matching the DNA end better, TRBJ2-7 makes the J call doubtful. Germline assignment: CDR1 MGHRA and CDR2 YSYEKL. The CDR3 runs to 16 residues. The CDR3 is CASSQEGSGILNEQYF. Here the CDR3 DNA reads TGCGCCAGCAGCCAAGAGGGGTCAGGGATCCTGAACGAGCAGTACTTC.

A few counts support this clonotype. This rearrangement joins TRBV19 to TRBJ1-2; 10 positions agree with TRBD1. The germline V gene encodes CDR1 LNHDA and CDR2 SQIVND (reference sequence). The CDR3 contains 15 residues. Losses at the gene ends were 5 bases for V and 7 bases for J; bases not matched to a gene: 10. This chain's CDR3 is CASSGWTGGITGYTF. CDR3 in DNA: TGTGCCAGTAGTGGATGGACAGGGGGTATTACTGGCTACACCTTC.

V gene TRBV5-1 combines with J gene TRBJ1-2; unclear D gene. Looked up from germline, CDR1 is SGHRS and CDR2 is YFSETQ. This CDR3 region has 13 residues. Trimming stripped 1 base from V and 3 bases from J, with 7 bases between. CDR3 region: CASSLFSDYGYTF. The CDR3 DNA is TGCGCCAGCAGCTTGTTCTCTGACTATGGCTACACCTTC. The full variable domain, in which reference TRBV5-1 and TRBJ1-2 provide the parts outside the CDR3, is KAGVTQTPRYLIKTRGQQVTLSCSPISGHRSVSWYQQTPGQGLQFLFEYFSETQRNKGNFPGRFSGRQFSNSRSEMNVSTLELGDSALYLCASSLFSDYGYTFGSGTRLTVV.

About this clonotype itself: A junction boundary mismatches the germline segment, possibly from a read error. The V call is TRBV2, the J call TRBJ2-7, with 7 bases identical to TRBD1. CDR1 SNHLY and CDR2 FYNNEI come from the germline V gene. The CDR3 runs to 15 residues. The CDR3 is CASREAGTETYEQYF. The CDR3 DNA sequence: TGTGCCAGCAGGGAAGCCGGGACAGAGACCTACGAGCAGTACTTC.

This clonotype was seen a few times. The chain recombines TRBV2 with TRBJ2-1; perhaps TRBD2 as D (5 bases). The germline V and J ends were trimmed by 1 base and 0 bases, with 7 bases remaining between them. Germline CDR1 reads SNHLY; CDR2 reads FYNNEI. This CDR3 is 15 amino acids long. DNA of the CDR3: TGTGCCAGCAGTGAAGACGGGATCTCCTACAATGAGCAGTTCTTC. Protein: CASSEDGISYNEQFF.

The V gene is TRBV5-8, the J gene TRBJ2-7; the D gene is possibly TRBD2 (6 bases). Trimming pared 10 bases from V and 2 bases from J, leaving 28 bases between. The CDR3 runs to 17 residues. Looked up from germline, CDR1 is SGHTS and CDR2 is YDEGEE. The CDR3, as DNA: TGTGCCCCACCAACGGGACTGACTGTCTTCCTTACCTACGAGCAGTACTTC. Translating it yields CAPPTGLTVFLTYEQYF.

The chain joins TRBV20-1 to TRBJ2-1; 10 nucleotides agree with TRBD2. The trim removed 4 bases at V and 0 bases at J, leaving 15 bases unmatched. This CDR3 spans 19 amino acids. Germline V gives CDR1 DFQATT, CDR2 SNEGSKA (reference sequence). The CDR3 DNA follows: TGCAGTGCTACCGTAGCGGGAGGAGAGGACGCAAGCTCCTACAATGAGCAGTTCTTC. It codes for CSATVAGGEDASSYNEQFF.

This clonotype was recorded a few times. This chain joins TRBV12-3 or TRBV12-4 and TRBJ1-2; D gene unclear. The CDR3 runs 14 residues. The ends were cut back, 6 bases at V and 2 bases at J, with 13 bases in the middle. The CDR3 region has the DNA TGTGCCAGCAGCCGTGGGAGGCTGAACTATGGCTACACCTTC. Translating it yields CASSRGRLNYGYTF.

This sequence joins TRBV3-1 and TRBJ2-1; D perhaps matches TRBD1 (5 bases). CDR3 length equals 11 residues. V shed 2 bases and J shed 10 bases, with 6 bases lying between them. Per the germline V gene, CDR1 is LGHDT and CDR2 is YNNKEL (reference sequence). The CDR3 DNA reads as TGTGCCAGCAGCCAAAGACAGGAGCAGTTCTTC. Translation gives CASSQRQEQFF.

The chain recombines TRBV7-2 with TRBJ1-4; no clear D. CDR1 and CDR2 (germline): SGHTA, FQGNSA. The V end lost 1 base, the J end lost 7 bases, and 13 bases lay between the germline ends. The CDR3 is 15 residues long. The CDR3 DNA reads as TGTGCCAGCAGCTTAGAGGGCTTACCAGGTGAAAAACTGTTTTTT. Translated, it gives CASSLEGLPGEKLFF.

Here the CDR3 reads CASSRSPAGAPYNEQFF. The CDR3, as DNA: TGCGCCAGCAGCCGATCGCCGGCGGGAGCCCCCTACAATGAGCAGTTCTTC. The V gene is TRBV5-1, the J gene TRBJ2-1; 7 nucleotides line up with TRBD2. Germline trimming cut 4 bases from V and 2 bases from J; bases unmatched to any gene: 12. CDR3 size: 17 residues. Germline V gene lookup returns CDR1 SGHRS and CDR2 YFSETQ. Looking up the rest from reference TRBV5-1 and TRBJ2-1 gives the full variable domain: KAGVTQTPRYLIKTRGQQVTLSCSPISGHRSVSWYQQTPGQGLQFLFEYFSETQRNKGNFPGRFSGRQFSNSRSEMNVSTLELGDSALYLCASSRSPAGAPYNEQFFGPGTRLTVL.

The CDR3 region has the DNA TGCGCCAGCAGCTTTGCCCCCGGGACAGACTATGGCTACACCTTC. Protein product: CASSFAPGTDYGYTF. The J gene is TRBJ1-2, the V gene TRBV5-1; 7 nucleotides line up with TRBD1. Germline V gives CDR1 SGHRS, CDR2 YFSETQ. The CDR3 has 15 amino acids. J lost 3 bases, V lost 2 bases, and 7 bases had no gene match. Complete variable domain (other parts from reference TRBV5-1 and TRBJ1-2): KAGVTQTPRYLIKTRGQQVTLSCSPISGHRSVSWYQQTPGQGLQFLFEYFSETQRNKGNFPGRFSGRQFSNSRSEMNVSTLELGDSALYLCASSFAPGTDYGYTFGSGTRLTVV.